These 24 T cell receptor beta chains were all obtained from the same sample, sequenced in a study of CD8+ T cells in alopecia areata. As the sequencing template, cDNA was produced by extracting RNA and reverse transcribing it. The assay was immunoSEQ multiplex PCR, and TCRdb's table has in-frame clones only and misses some. The sample records 150,000 to 200,000 clones, approximately 51% being singletons. Treatment denoted: oral pan-JAK inhibitor, 5-10 mg twice daily. Sample: CD8+ T cells sorted from blood, taken at week 52, from a patient treated with tofacitinib. The receptors here all came from a human donor with alopecia areata.

The chain links TRBV30 to TRBJ2-7; tentative D call: TRBD2 (5 bases). Germline V lookup: CDR1 GTSNPN, CDR2 SVGIG (reference sequence). The CDR3 is 13 amino acids. V lost 1 base and J 0 bases, leaving 7 bases between the germline ends. In nucleotides, the CDR3 is TGTGCCTGGAGTGGGGAGAGCTCCTACGAGCAGTACTTC. As protein: CAWSGESSYEQYF.

The V call is TRBV13, the J call TRBJ1-2; tentative D call: TRBD1 (6 bases). V shed 1 base and J shed 8 bases, with 23 bases lying between them. CDR1 is PRHDT, CDR2 FYEKMQ, per germline (reference sequence). There are 17 residues in the CDR3. The CDR3 DNA reads TGTGCCAGCAGCTTAGATGGGGTCCTTGGGGGGGCGCAAGGCTACACCTTC. Protein product: CASSLDGVLGGAQGYTF.

This clone was counted between two and nine times. This sequence joins TRBV5-1 and TRBJ2-3; D perhaps matches TRBD1 (6 bases). Germline-derived CDR1 and CDR2 are SGHRS and YFSETQ. The CDR3 has 13 residues. V dropped 3 bases and J dropped 4 bases, with 9 bases sitting between them. CDR3 bases: TGCGCCAGCAGCTCACAGGGAGCAGATACGCAGTATTTT. Protein sequence: CASSSQGADTQYF.

The chain carries TRBV2 and TRBJ2-3; 9 nucleotides agree with TRBD1. V shed 7 bases, J shed 6 bases, and the junction held 8 bases outside the gene matches. The CDR3 contains 14 residues. CDR1 is SNHLY and CDR2 is FYNNEI in the germline V gene. Here the CDR3 DNA reads TGTGCCAGCAACAGACAGGGGGGCTTCGATACGCAGTATTTT. Translated: CASNRQGGFDTQYF.

The V call is TRBV27, the J call TRBJ2-2; D not resolved. V was cut by 4 bases and J by 0 bases, with 12 bases left in between. Germline assignment: CDR1 MNHEY and CDR2 SMNVEV (reference sequence). CDR3 size: 16 residues. The CDR3 is CASSSPATANTGELFF. Here the CDR3 DNA reads TGTGCCAGCAGTTCACCAGCCACAGCGAACACCGGGGAGCTGTTTTTT.

V and J are TRBV18 and TRBJ2-5; D may be TRBD2 (6 bases). The CDR3 sequence is 16 residues long. Germline V gene sequence: CDR1 KGHSH, CDR2 LQKENI. The V and J ends lost 4 bases and 2 bases respectively, with 17 bases between them. The CDR3 loop is CASSRQTRTLQETQYF. In DNA, the CDR3 is TGTGCCAGCTCACGCCAGACTAGGACCCTGCAAGAGACCCAGTACTTC.

The gene calls are TRBV5-1 and TRBJ1-3, with D perhaps TRBD1 (6 bases). The CDR3 consists of 15 residues. The V end was cut by 2 bases, the J end by 0 bases, with 9 bases between. CDR1 and CDR2 from the germline V gene are SGHRS and YFSETQ. The CDR3 spells CASSFTGNSGNTIYF. The CDR3 nucleotides are TGCGCCAGCAGCTTCACAGGGAACTCTGGAAACACCATATATTTT. The variable domain in full, completed from reference TRBV5-1 and TRBJ1-3, reads KAGVTQTPRYLIKTRGQQVTLSCSPISGHRSVSWYQQTPGQGLQFLFEYFSETQRNKGNFPGRFSGRQFSNSRSEMNVSTLELGDSALYLCASSFTGNSGNTIYFGEGSWLTVV.

The chain joins TRBV19 to TRBJ2-5, with 8 bases fitting TRBD1. The DNA end lines up better with TRBJ2-7; the J call may be wrong. Germline CDR1 and CDR2: LNHDA and SQIVND (reference sequence). This CDR3 is 14 amino acids long. CDR3 in DNA: TGTGCCAGTAGACCGGACAGGGACTCCTACGAGCAGTACTTC. Translated: CASRPDRDSYEQYF.

The J gene is TRBJ1-1, the V gene TRBV11-2, with D perhaps matching TRBD1 (5 bases). The CDR3 has 14 residues. Germline-derived CDR1 and CDR2 are SGHAT and FQNNGV. V was cut by 4 bases and J by 1 base, with 10 bases left in between. CDR3 loop: CASSWGRQNTEAFF. Here the CDR3 DNA reads TGTGCCAGCAGCTGGGGGAGGCAGAACACTGAAGCTTTCTTT.

The table lists this clone with a few counts. The chain has TRBV6-5 and TRBJ2-7; no definite D call. Deletions cut 4 bases from V and 3 bases from J, with 7 bases between. Germline V gene lookup returns CDR1 MNHEY and CDR2 SVGAGI. The CDR3 spans 12 residues. CDR3 DNA sequence: TGTGCCAGCAGTTCGGGCGGCTACGAGCAGTACTTC. It yields the protein CASSSGGYEQYF.

The V gene is TRBV29-1, the J gene TRBJ2-7; D is perhaps TRBD2 (6 bases). Germline CDR1 is SQVTM and CDR2 is ANQGSEA. Trimming removed 1 base at V and 2 bases at J, with 15 bases between. This CDR3 region has 15 residues. The CDR3 sequence: CSVEGPGEITYEQYF. CDR3 nucleotide sequence: TGCAGCGTTGAAGGTCCGGGGGAGATTACCTACGAGCAGTACTTC.

This clone showed up just a few times. V gene TRBV29-1 combines with J gene TRBJ2-3; 8 nucleotides align to TRBD1. This CDR3 spans 15 amino acids. CDR1 and CDR2 from the germline V gene are SQVTM and ANQGSEA. J lost 4 bases, V lost 2 bases, and 8 bases had no gene match. The CDR3 DNA follows: TGCAGCGTTGAATGGCAGGGGGCGCGGGCAGATACGCAGTATTTT. It encodes CSVEWQGARADTQYF.

This clone has a handful of counts. This chain uses TRBV10-3 with TRBJ2-6, with 8 nucleotides matching TRBD1. The CDR3 runs 16 residues. Germline V gives CDR1 ENHRY, CDR2 SYGVKD. V trimming: 9 bases; J trimming: 0 bases; junction bases outside the gene matches: 7. CDR3 region: CAIGQGQGSGANVLTF. The DNA for the CDR3 is TGTGCCATTGGACAGGGCCAGGGCTCTGGGGCCAACGTCCTGACTTTC.

The chain is built from TRBV27 and TRBJ1-4; D is uncertain. Per germline, CDR1 MNHEY and CDR2 SMNVEV (reference sequence). The ends were cut back, 6 bases at V and 6 bases at J, with 8 bases in the middle. The CDR3 sequence is 12 residues long. The DNA for the CDR3 is TGTGCCAGCAGGGACGAGGATGAAAAACTGTTTTTT. Translated, it gives CASRDEDEKLFF.

The genes are TRBV13 and TRBJ1-2; weak D call: TRBD1 (5 bases). Trimming left V 8 bases short and J 0 bases short, with 7 bases between. In germline, CDR1 is PRHDT, CDR2 FYEKMQ (reference sequence). The length of the CDR3 is 12 residues. The CDR3: CASGGANYGYTF. CDR3 sequence (DNA): TGTGCCAGCGGGGGGGCTAACTATGGCTACACCTTC.

This clone was found a few times. This sequence joins TRBV7-2 and TRBJ2-5; tentative D call: TRBD2 (6 bases). Looked up from germline, CDR1 is SGHTA and CDR2 is FQGNSA. The CDR3 contains 14 residues. V was trimmed by 7 bases and J by 0 bases, leaving 12 bases between them. In DNA form, the CDR3 reads TGTGCCAGCATCCCGGGGACTTACCAAGAGACCCAGTACTTC. It encodes CASIPGTYQETQYF. The variable domain in full, with the rest retrieved from reference TRBV7-2 and TRBJ2-5, is GAGVSQSPSNKVTEKGKDVELRCDPISGHTALYWYRQSLGQGLEFLIYFQGNSAPDKSGLPSDRFSAERTGGSVSTLTIQRTQQEDSAVYLCASIPGTYQETQYFGPGTRLLVL.

Written as DNA, the CDR3 is TGTGCCTGGAGTGTAAAGCCCGGACAGGCGACGAACACTGAAGCTTTCTTT. Protein sequence: CAWSVKPGQATNTEAFF. The rearrangement links TRBV30 to TRBJ1-1, with 7 positions matching TRBD1. CDR3 length: 17 residues. J lost 1 base, V lost 0 bases, and 11 bases had no gene match. The germline gives CDR1 GTSNPN, CDR2 SVGIG (reference sequence).

The CDR3 sequence: CASSPGLMETQYF. CDR3 nucleotide sequence: TGTGCCAGCAGCCCGGGACTGATGGAGACCCAGTACTTC. The chain couples TRBV13 to TRBJ2-5; tentatively, D is TRBD2 (6 bases). The CDR3 is 13 residues long. Germline CDR1 reads PRHDT; CDR2 reads FYEKMQ (reference sequence). The V and J ends lost 5 bases and 5 bases respectively, with 12 bases between them.

Only a few counts were recorded for this clone. The chain combines TRBV4-2 with TRBJ2-5, with D possibly TRBD2 on 6 matching bases. Looked up from germline, CDR1 is LGHNA and CDR2 is YNFKEQ. Trimming cost V 3 bases and J 5 bases, with 10 bases left between them. This CDR3 spans 13 amino acids. CDR3 in amino acids: CASSQEGRETQYF. The CDR3 DNA reads TGTGCCAGCAGCCAGGAGGGGAGGGAGACCCAGTACTTC.

This sequence joins TRBV27 and TRBJ2-1; TRBD1 aligns across 9 bases. V lost 10 bases and J lost 0; bases outside the gene matches: 4. Germline V gene data show CDR1 as MNHEY and CDR2 as SMNVEV (reference sequence). This CDR3 is built from 14 residues. DNA for the CDR3: TGTGCCACCTCGGACAGGGGCTCCTACAATGAGCAGTTCTTC. Translated: CATSDRGSYNEQFF.

This clone was observed once. The same CDR3 arises from other DNA sequences in this sample as well. V and J are TRBV9 and TRBJ2-7; D not resolved. CDR1 and CDR2 (germline): SGDLS, YYNGEE. The CDR3 runs to 13 residues. The V end lost 0 bases, the J end lost 2 bases, and 6 bases lay between the germline ends. The DNA of the CDR3 is TGTGCCAGCAGCGTAGGAACCGCCTACGAGCAGTACTTC. This gives the protein CASSVGTAYEQYF.

The DNA of the CDR3 is TGTGCCAGCAGTTTAAGGACAGTAACCAATGAGCAGTTCTTC. This codes for CASSLRTVTNEQFF. The chain employs TRBV27 and TRBJ2-1; D is possibly TRBD1 (6 bases). The length of the CDR3 is 14 residues. CDR1 and CDR2 (germline): MNHEY, SMNVEV (reference sequence). Deletions cut 2 bases from V and 6 bases from J, with 11 bases between.

This rearrangement joins TRBV7-8 to TRBJ2-7; a possible D gene is TRBD1 (5 bases). Germline CDR1 and CDR2: SGHVS and FQNEAQ. This CDR3 has 14 amino acids. Trimming removed 1 base from V and 7 bases from J, with 14 bases in between. CDR3 DNA: TGTGCCAGCAGCTTAGTAGGCAGGGAAATAGAGCAGTACTTC. Encoded protein: CASSLVGREIEQYF.

This chain links TRBV5-1 with TRBJ2-7, with D hard to call. Trimming shortened V by 4 bases and J by 0 bases, and 14 bases separated the two germline ends. The germline V gene has CDR1 SGHRS and CDR2 YFSETQ. The CDR3 totals 15 residues. In DNA form, the CDR3 reads TGCGCCAGCAGCAACAGCGAGAGAGTCTCCTACGAGCAGTACTTC. It translates to CASSNSERVSYEQYF.